These 27 T cell receptor beta chains came from one sample sequenced in a study of CD8 T cells in Susac syndrome. With random hexamers, about 0.5 to 1 ug RNA was reverse transcribed. TCRdb fed the immunoSEQ multiplex PCR reads into MiXCR, producing one record per CDR3 protein. The data contain 350,000 to 550,000 distinct CDR3 sequences, 75% to 90% of them seen just once; the ten biggest clones take up roughly 0.1%. The sequenced material came from CD8+ T cells from PBMCs. These receptors came from a human donor with multiple sclerosis.

V usage is TRBV27 and J usage is TRBJ2-7, with 7 bases matching TRBD1. The CDR3 runs to 14 residues. Germline CDR1 reads MNHEY; CDR2 reads SMNVEV (reference sequence). The ends lost 2 bases at V and 4 bases at J; junction bases unmatched: 5. The CDR3 region is CASSLKGTVYEQYF. The CDR3 coding sequence is TGTGCCAGCAGTTTAAAGGGGACAGTTTACGAGCAGTACTTC.

The chain combines TRBV4-1 with TRBJ2-1; no definite D call. The V and J ends lost 1 base and 9 bases respectively, with 7 bases between them. Per the germline V gene, CDR1 is MGHRA and CDR2 is YSYEKL. CDR3 length equals 12 residues. The DNA for the CDR3 is TGCGCCAGCAGCCAAGGGGCCCTTGAGCAGTTCTTC. Translated: CASSQGALEQFF.

V usage is TRBV19 and J usage is TRBJ1-1; TRBD1 is a possible D gene (5 bases). Trimming stripped 3 bases from V and 1 base from J, with 9 bases between. The CDR3 is 14 amino acids. The V gene's germline CDR1 is LNHDA and CDR2 SQIVND (reference sequence). The CDR3 spells CASSMGPANTEAFF. In DNA, the CDR3 is TGTGCCAGTAGTATGGGACCGGCGAACACTGAAGCTTTCTTT.

The CDR3 bases are TGTGCCAGCACCCACCTCTCTGGGGACCTCAATGAAAAACTGTTTTTT. It encodes CASTHLSGDLNEKLFF. The rearrangement uses TRBV6-1 and TRBJ1-4; D is perhaps TRBD1 (5 bases). The CDR3 extends over 16 amino acids. CDR1 is MNHNS and CDR2 is SASEGT in the germline V gene. V lost 7 bases and J 5 bases, leaving 20 bases between the germline ends.

This clonotype was observed once. The genes are TRBV5-4 and TRBJ2-1, with D possibly being TRBD2 (5 bases). Germline-derived CDR1 and CDR2 are SGHNT and YYREEE (reference sequence). The CDR3 is made up of 15 amino acids. V was cut by 4 bases and J by 3 bases, with 14 bases left in between. CDR3 loop: CASSGRSENYNEQFF. The CDR3 DNA sequence: TGTGCCAGCAGCGGGAGATCAGAAAACTACAATGAGCAGTTCTTC.

The gene calls are TRBV4-1 and TRBJ1-2, with D unclear. V was shortened by 3 bases and J by 7 bases, with 15 bases between the two germline ends. Looked up from germline, CDR1 is MGHRA and CDR2 is YSYEKL. The CDR3 runs 14 residues. CDR3 sequence (DNA): TGCGCCAGCAGCCAGCCCCGGGGAATTCTTGGCTACACCTTC. Translating it yields CASSQPRGILGYTF.

The chain has TRBV5-1 and TRBJ2-2; 7 bases align to TRBD1. J was trimmed by 6 bases and V by 0 bases; bases with no gene match: 5. The length of the CDR3 is 15 residues. Germline CDR1 and CDR2: SGHRS and YFSETQ. CDR3 in amino acids: CASSLETGAAGELFF. CDR3 DNA sequence: TGCGCCAGCAGCTTGGAAACAGGGGCCGCCGGGGAGCTGTTTTTT.

The J gene is TRBJ2-3, the V gene TRBV2; the match to TRBD2 covers 16 bases. The V gene's germline CDR1 is SNHLY and CDR2 FYNNEI. CDR3 length: 17 residues. V lost 3 bases, J lost 5 bases, and 5 bases stayed unmatched. Here the CDR3 reads CASSEWGLAGGQDTQYF. CDR3 DNA: TGTGCCAGCAGTGAGTGGGGACTAGCGGGGGGGCAAGATACGCAGTATTTT.

This clonotype was observed a few times. The gene calls are TRBV27 and TRBJ2-3; D may correspond to TRBD1 or TRBD2 (5 bases each). V lost 5 bases to trimming and J lost 6 bases, with 9 bases between them. The CDR3 has 12 amino acids. Germline loops: CDR1 MNHEY, CDR2 SMNVEV (reference sequence). The CDR3 loop reads CASSPGADTQYF. CDR3 coding DNA: TGTGCCAGCAGTCCCGGGGCGGATACGCAGTATTTT.

The rearrangement joins TRBV10-3 to TRBJ2-1; TRBD2 matches 12 bases. The CDR3 length is 17 residues. The germline CDR1 and CDR2 sequences are ENHRY and SYGVKD. Trimming removed 5 bases from V and 6 bases from J; junction bases left unmatched: 11. CDR3 loop: CAISKTRLAGAGNEQFF. CDR3 coding DNA: TGTGCCATCAGTAAAACGCGACTAGCGGGAGCGGGCAATGAGCAGTTCTTC.

For the CDR3, the DNA is TGTGCCAGCAGCCAGGCTGGGGGGGCCAACGTCCTGACTTTC. Translation: CASSQAGGANVLTF. The chain joins TRBV6-1 to TRBJ2-6; D gene ambiguous. The V end lost 6 bases, the J end lost 4 bases, and 10 bases lay between the germline ends. CDR1 and CDR2 from the germline V gene are MNHNS and SASEGT. The CDR3 is 14 amino acids.

V gene TRBV10-2 combines with J gene TRBJ2-7, with TRBD2 identical over 13 bases. The germline V gene has CDR1 WSHSY and CDR2 SAAADI. This CDR3 spans 18 amino acids. V lost 6 bases to trimming and J lost 2 bases; unmatched junction nucleotides: 13. In DNA form, the CDR3 reads TGCGCCAGCAGGACCCCGGACAGGGGGACTAGCGGGACCTACGAGCAGTACTTC. Translated: CASRTPDRGTSGTYEQYF.

V usage is TRBV12-3 or TRBV12-4 and J usage is TRBJ1-2, with D possibly TRBD1 on 5 matching bases. The CDR3 covers 14 residues. The ends were cut back, 3 bases at V and 0 bases at J, with 8 bases in the middle. The CDR3 here is CASSFWGTNYGYTF. The CDR3 DNA reads TGTGCCAGCAGTTTTTGGGGGACTAACTATGGCTACACCTTC.

This chain uses TRBV2 with TRBJ1-1; 7 bases fit TRBD1. V lost 7 bases and J lost 6; bases outside the gene matches: 2. CDR1 is SNHLY, CDR2 FYNNEI, per germline. The CDR3 length is 11 residues. CDR3 sequence (DNA): TGTGCCAGCAAGGGGGCCCCTGAAGCTTTCTTT. Translation: CASKGAPEAFF.

In DNA, the CDR3 is TGCGCCAGCAGCCGGACAGGGGGAGACACAGATACGCAGTATTTT. Residues: CASSRTGGDTDTQYF. The chain combines TRBV4-1 with TRBJ2-3; 10 bases line up with TRBD1. Per germline, CDR1 MGHRA and CDR2 YSYEKL. The CDR3 length is 15 residues. V dropped 4 bases and J dropped 2; count of bases not matched to a gene: 3.

DNA for the CDR3: TGTGCCATCTCTGCAGGGATGGGGGCGGACTATGGCTACACCTTC. It yields the protein CAISAGMGADYGYTF. The chain recombines TRBV10-3 with TRBJ1-2, with D possibly being TRBD1 (6 bases). The V end was cut by 8 bases, the J end by 3 bases, with 19 bases between. Germline CDR1 and CDR2: ENHRY and SYGVKD. The CDR3 is made up of 15 amino acids.

V usage is TRBV11-2 and J usage is TRBJ2-1; D may be TRBD1 (6 bases). The CDR3 runs to 15 residues. Germline assignment: CDR1 SGHAT and CDR2 FQNNGV. V was pared by 4 bases and J by 1 base, with 11 bases between. The CDR3 spells CASSSYRVSYNEQFF. CDR3 nucleotide sequence: TGTGCCAGCAGCTCATACAGGGTTTCCTACAATGAGCAGTTCTTC.

The rearrangement uses TRBV7-8 and TRBJ2-2, with 9 bases matching TRBD2. Germline CDR1 reads SGHVS; CDR2 reads FQNEAQ. The CDR3 consists of 15 residues. The trim removed 2 bases at V and 5 bases at J, leaving 3 bases unmatched. CDR3 in amino acids: CASSLLAGRTGELFF. The CDR3 nucleotides read TGTGCCAGCAGCTTACTAGCGGGAAGAACCGGGGAGCTGTTTTTT.

This sequence joins TRBV18 and TRBJ2-5, with D possibly being TRBD1 (5 bases). The CDR3 runs 17 residues. Trimming removed 3 bases from V and 2 bases from J, with 19 bases in between. Germline V gene lookup returns CDR1 KGHSH and CDR2 LQKENI. CDR3 DNA sequence: TGTGCCAGCTCACCGATCTTCCACAGGTCTCCGCAAGAGACCCAGTACTTC. Translation gives CASSPIFHRSPQETQYF.

The rearrangement uses TRBV5-4 and TRBJ1-2; maybe TRBD1 (5 bases). CDR3 size: 15 residues. V was trimmed by 4 bases and J by 6 bases, leaving 19 bases between them. The germline V gene has CDR1 SGHNT and CDR2 YYREEE (reference sequence). The CDR3 spells CASSLRGEATNGYTF. DNA for the CDR3: TGTGCCAGCAGCCTTCGAGGGGAGGCCACAAATGGCTACACCTTC.

This clonotype was recorded a few times. The chain links TRBV7-2 to TRBJ2-5; no clear D gene. V lost 5 bases and J lost 11, with 15 bases in between. The CDR3 loop spans 12 amino acids. CDR1 and CDR2 from the germline V gene are SGHTA and FQGNSA. CDR3 sequence: CASSPPGLKQYF. DNA of the CDR3: TGTGCCAGCAGCCCCCCAGGTCTCAAGCAGTACTTC.

CDR3 DNA sequence: TGTGCCAGCTCACCCGGCACGGGCCAAGGGTACGAGCAGTACTTC. Encoded protein: CASSPGTGQGYEQYF. This chain joins TRBV18 and TRBJ2-7; D is ambiguous. The CDR3 totals 15 residues. CDR1 is KGHSH and CDR2 is LQKENI in the germline V gene. V lost 3 bases to trimming and J lost 4 bases, with 16 bases between them.

CDR3 residues: CASTSNSNEQFF. The DNA of the CDR3 is TGTGCCAGTACGAGTAATTCGAATGAGCAGTTCTTC. V and J are TRBV19 and TRBJ2-1; no clear D. Germline CDR1 and CDR2: LNHDA and SQIVND (reference sequence). The CDR3 spans 12 residues. V was clipped by 7 bases and J by 7 bases, with 11 bases between them.

This clonotype has only a few counts. The rearrangement links TRBV30 to TRBJ1-1; a possible D gene is TRBD1 (5 bases). This CDR3 contains 12 residues. Looked up from germline, CDR1 is GTSNPN and CDR2 is SVGIG (reference sequence). The V end lost 4 bases, the J end lost 6 bases, and 12 bases lay between the germline ends. Here the CDR3 DNA reads TGTGCCTGGAATTACTGGGGGGCTGAAGCTTTCTTT. It specifies CAWNYWGAEAFF.

The chain is built from TRBV6-6 and TRBJ2-1, with a tentative D call TRBD2 (7 bases). The CDR3 is 16 residues long. V was trimmed by 0 bases and J by 2 bases, leaving 11 bases between them. Per germline, CDR1 MNHNY and CDR2 SVGAGI (reference sequence). Written as DNA, the CDR3 is TGTGCCAGCAGTTACTCGGGGGGGGGCGCCTACAATGAGCAGTTCTTC. Its protein is CASSYSGGGAYNEQFF.

This chain uses TRBV29-1 with TRBJ2-7, with D perhaps matching TRBD2 (6 bases). V was trimmed by 0 bases and J by 3 bases, leaving 9 bases between them. The CDR3 extends over 13 amino acids. CDR1 is SQVTM, CDR2 ANQGSEA, per germline. In nucleotides, the CDR3 is TGCAGCGTTGAAGATACTAGCCACTACGAGCAGTACTTC. Its protein product is CSVEDTSHYEQYF.

The chain has TRBV6-6 and TRBJ2-7, with 11 bases fitting TRBD2. The CDR3 consists of 16 residues. After removal of 4 bases from V and 4 bases from J, the junction contained 9 bases not matched to a gene. Germline values: CDR1 MNHNY, CDR2 SVGAGI (reference sequence). The CDR3 DNA is TGTGCCAGCAGTTCCATAGCGGGAGGGCCTCTTTACGAGCAGTACTTC. It yields the protein CASSSIAGGPLYEQYF.